This T cell receptor beta chain is from a study of shared clonotypes between healthy human individuals. Germline V gene sequence: CDR1 MGHRA, CDR2 YSYEKL. The junction had 6 bases not matched to a gene; V was cut back by 4 bases and J by 8 bases. The CDR3 consists of 16 residues. Each subset's genomic DNA was shared equally among a number of immunoSEQ plates. Amplification in unsorted PBMC replicate PCRs started from roughly 330 ng DNA, which equals 30,000 to 35,000 T cell genomes. Using ten immunoSEQ deep assay plates, investigators sequenced unsorted PBMC DNA. Generated by immunoSEQ multiplex PCR, the TCRdb table keeps only in-frame clones and is missing some. The profile shows 400,000 to 550,000 clones, around 80% of them singletons. Points from the study as a whole: Investigators collected only blood, and repertoires in tissues likely differ.

Comments on this clone: Its antigen is still unknown.

The sequence was collected from a middle-aged woman in good health. Some clones in this sample may be carry-over from other donors' samples. The chain couples TRBV4-1 to TRBJ2-2, with 14 positions matching TRBD2. Sequencing was done on a sample of PBMCs. The CDR3 reads CASSPGLAGGSGELFF. The CDR3 nucleotides are TGCGCCAGCAGCCCAGGACTAGCGGGAGGTTCAGGGGAGCTGTTTTTT.